Below, 6 T cell receptor beta chains from the same sample are listed, as sequenced in a study of CD8 T cells in ankylosing spondylitis. Findings of the study overall: Blood from ankylosing spondylitis patients appeared to carry a characteristic roughly 8-variant TCR beta motif.

TCRdb passed the 5' RACE reads through MiXCR, listing each CDR3 protein once. This table holds around 770,000 distinct CDR3 sequences, around 20% found once. These receptors are not linked to any known antigen. Sample: blood, either unsorted or a sorted T cell fraction (not recorded which). The receptors come from a male donor with ankylosing spondylitis.

The rearrangement links TRBV24-1 to TRBJ2-2; the match to TRBD1 covers 7 bases. V shed 8 bases and J 7 bases; nucleotides not matched to a gene: 9. The CDR3 has 14 amino acids. Per the germline V gene, CDR1 is KGHDR and CDR2 is SFDVKD. CDR3 in DNA: TGTGCCACCACCCCGACAGGGACCAACGGGGAGCTGTTTTTT. Protein product: CATTPTGTNGELFF.

The sample holds a few counts of this clonotype. The chain links TRBV27 to TRBJ1-1; no clear D gene. Per germline, CDR1 MNHEY and CDR2 SMNVEV (reference sequence). The CDR3 extends over 13 amino acids. V lost 3 bases and J 3 bases, leaving 8 bases between the germline ends. The CDR3 region has the DNA TGTGCCAGCAGTTTCTTCGGGTACACTGAAGCTTTCTTT. It is translated as CASSFFGYTEAFF.

This clonotype has just a few counts. V gene TRBV27 combines with J gene TRBJ2-7; D is perhaps TRBD1 (5 bases). Germline values: CDR1 MNHEY, CDR2 SMNVEV (reference sequence). The V gene lost 3 bases and the J gene lost 6 bases, with 18 bases spanning the gap. The CDR3 loop spans 15 amino acids. The CDR3 spells CASSFGPGIIAEQYF. The CDR3 region has the DNA TGTGCCAGCAGTTTTGGTCCAGGGATTATAGCCGAGCAGTACTTC.

This clonotype was seen a handful of times. The CDR3 loop reads CAISDRQIRQGDTEAFF. DNA of the CDR3: TGTGCCATCAGTGACCGCCAAATAAGACAGGGGGACACTGAAGCTTTCTTT. The chain uses TRBV10-3 and TRBJ1-1; 9 bases are a match to TRBD1. The CDR3 covers 17 residues. Trimming removed 3 bases from V and 3 bases from J; junction bases left unmatched: 11. Germline lookup yields CDR1 ENHRY and CDR2 SYGVKD.

This clonotype occurred many times. The CDR3 sequence: CASSQQNFEAFF. In nucleotides, the CDR3 is TGTGCCAGCAGCCAACAGAATTTTGAAGCTTTCTTT. V gene TRBV4-2 combines with J gene TRBJ1-1; D is unclear. CDR3 length: 12 amino acids. Deletions cut 2 bases from V and 7 bases from J, with 8 bases between. Germline CDR1 reads LGHNA; CDR2 reads YNFKEQ.

This chain joins TRBV28 and TRBJ1-6; 7 nucleotides align to TRBD1. The CDR3 covers 16 residues. Germline CDR1 MDHEN, CDR2 SYDVKM. V was clipped by 4 bases and J by 9 bases; unmatched bases: 12. This CDR3 reads CASSSYRGLYSSPLHF. DNA for the CDR3: TGTGCCAGCAGTTCCTACAGGGGACTGTACAGTTCACCCCTCCACTTT.